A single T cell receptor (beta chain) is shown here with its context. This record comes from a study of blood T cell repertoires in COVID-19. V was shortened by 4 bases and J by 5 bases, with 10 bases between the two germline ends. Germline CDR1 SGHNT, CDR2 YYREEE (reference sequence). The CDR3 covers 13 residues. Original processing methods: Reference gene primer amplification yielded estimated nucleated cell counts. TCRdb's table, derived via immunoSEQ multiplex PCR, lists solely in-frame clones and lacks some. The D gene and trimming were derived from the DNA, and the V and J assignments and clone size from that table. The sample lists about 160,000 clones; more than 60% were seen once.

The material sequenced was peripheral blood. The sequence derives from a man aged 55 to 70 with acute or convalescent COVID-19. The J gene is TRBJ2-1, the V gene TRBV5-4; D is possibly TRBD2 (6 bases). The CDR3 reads CASSRTTHNEQFF. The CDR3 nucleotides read TGTGCCAGCAGCCGGACTACCCACAATGAGCAGTTCTTC.